These 32 T cell receptor beta chains came from one sample sequenced in a study of cytomegalovirus exposure and HLA in healthy donors. Primers included in the PCR were 60 Vbeta and 13 Jbeta primers. The table came from immunoSEQ multiplex PCR; TCRdb's copy has only in-frame clones and leaves some out. Counted here are over 200,000 clones, 65% to 75% occurring once; the ten biggest clones make up under 2%. What was sequenced was PBMCs. The receptors derive from a woman aged 25 to 39 in good health and CMV-seronegative.

This clone was seen just once. The chain uses TRBV30 and TRBJ1-5; D gene unclear. The germline V gene encodes CDR1 GTSNPN and CDR2 SVGIG (reference sequence). CDR3 size: 17 residues. V was pared by 1 base and J by 1 base, with 17 bases between. CDR3 sequence: CAWSEANAVRSNQPQHF. CDR3 coding DNA: TGTGCCTGGAGTGAGGCTAATGCGGTCAGAAGCAATCAGCCCCAGCATTTT.

Concerning this clone: A junction boundary mismatches the germline segment, possibly from a read error. This sample includes further DNA sequences coding for the same CDR3. The chain carries TRBV6-1 and TRBJ1-5; no firm D call. Germline V gives CDR1 MNHNS, CDR2 SASEGT. The CDR3 consists of 12 residues. This CDR3 reads CATNLGNQPQHF. In DNA form, the CDR3 reads TGTGCCACGAACTTGGGCAATCAGCCCCAGCACTTT.

This clone is a singleton in its sample. The J gene is TRBJ1-4, the V gene TRBV7-9; TRBD1 might be the D (5 bases). In germline, CDR1 is SEHNR, CDR2 FQNEAQ (reference sequence). V was shortened by 7 bases and J by 0 bases, with 9 bases between the two germline ends. The CDR3 is made up of 14 amino acids. CDR3 residues: CASTAGATNEKLFF. CDR3 DNA: TGTGCCAGCACAGCGGGGGCAACTAATGAAAAACTGTTTTTT.

The gene calls are TRBV7-3 and TRBJ2-7, with 8 positions matching TRBD2. Germline-derived CDR1 and CDR2 are SGHTA and FQGTGA. The V segment lost 2 bases and the J segment 5 bases; nucleotides outside the gene matches: 11. The CDR3 extends over 16 amino acids. CDR3 coding DNA: TGTGCCAGCAGCTTAGCGATGGCTAGCGGGTTCGACGAGCAGTACTTC. It translates to CASSLAMASGFDEQYF.

The chain's CDR3 is CASSSGRARQVDNEQFF. CDR3 nucleotides: TGTGCCAGCAGCTCGGGGAGAGCCCGCCAAGTGGACAATGAGCAGTTCTTC. The chain links TRBV5-4 to TRBJ2-1, with TRBD2 as a possible D gene (5 bases). V was shortened by 3 bases and J by 5 bases, with 21 bases between the two germline ends. The germline V gene has CDR1 SGHNT and CDR2 YYREEE (reference sequence). CDR3 length: 17 amino acids.

The chain employs TRBV2 and TRBJ2-3, with 8 bases identical to TRBD2. The germline V gene encodes CDR1 SNHLY and CDR2 FYNNEI. Trimming at V came to 8 bases and at J to 3 bases, leaving 7 bases not matched to a gene. CDR3 size: 14 residues. CDR3 sequence reads: CASGGASGTDTQYF. Here the CDR3 DNA reads TGTGCCAGCGGGGGGGCTAGCGGGACAGATACGCAGTATTTT.

This chain joins TRBV12-5 and TRBJ2-2; TRBD2 aligns across 8 bases. From germline, CDR1 is LGHNT and CDR2 FRNRAP. The CDR3 has 13 residues. The V segment lost 6 bases and the J segment 7 bases; nucleotides outside the gene matches: 4. Here the CDR3 DNA reads TGTGCTAGTGGCCCCAGCGGGAGCGGGGAGCTGTTTTTT. Translating gives CASGPSGSGELFF. Full variable domain (remainder filled in from reference TRBV12-5 and TRBJ2-2): DARVTQTPRHKVTEMGQEVTMRCQPILGHNTVFWYRQTMMQGLELLAYFRNRAPLDDSGMPKDRFSAEMPDATLATLKIQPSEPRDSAVYFCASGPSGSGELFFGEGSRLTVL.

As for this clone: A read error may produce the germline difference seen at one junction end. The chain is built from TRBV7-9 and TRBJ2-7; a possible D gene is TRBD1 (6 bases). Germline V gene lookup returns CDR1 SEHNR and CDR2 FQNEAQ (reference sequence). The CDR3 sequence is 15 residues long. In DNA form, the CDR3 reads TGTTCCAGCAGCTTATGGGACACCCTCTCCTACGAGCAGTACTTC. Translation: CSSSLWDTLSYEQYF.

The CDR3 protein is CASSLAGGPRNEQFF. CDR3 in DNA: TGTGCCAGCAGCTTAGCGGGAGGGCCAAGGAATGAGCAGTTCTTC. The chain employs TRBV7-3 and TRBJ2-1, with 9 bases identical to TRBD2. V lost 2 bases, J lost 7 bases, and 6 bases stayed unmatched. Looked up from germline, CDR1 is SGHTA and CDR2 is FQGTGA. The CDR3 runs 15 residues.

CDR3 sequence (DNA): TGTGCCAGCAGCTTAGGCAGGGCGTGGCAAGAGACCCAGTACTTC. As protein: CASSLGRAWQETQYF. The rearrangement joins TRBV11-3 to TRBJ2-5; the D gene is possibly TRBD1 (5 bases). The ends were cut back, 1 base at V and 2 bases at J, with 11 bases in the middle. The CDR3 covers 15 residues. Germline CDR1 and CDR2: SGHNT and YENEEA.

V is TRBV18 and J is TRBJ2-7; 9 bases map to TRBD2. The germline gives CDR1 KGHSH, CDR2 LQKENI. The V gene end was trimmed by 6 bases and the J gene end by 5 bases; junction bases not matched to a gene: 8. The length of the CDR3 is 14 residues. DNA of the CDR3: TGTGCCAGCTCCGTGCGGGAGGGCCGGGACGAGCAGTACTTC. Amino acid sequence: CASSVREGRDEQYF.

The rearrangement uses TRBV6-5 and TRBJ2-5, with D tentatively TRBD2 (6 bases). The DNA end lines up better with TRBJ2-7; the J call may be wrong. This CDR3 is built from 15 residues. Germline CDR1 reads MNHEY; CDR2 reads SVGAGI. CDR3 sequence (DNA): TGTGCCAGCAGTTACTCGCGCCTAGCGACCTACGAGCAGTACTTC. Its translation is CASSYSRLATYEQYF.

V and J are TRBV18 and TRBJ2-5; D remains ambiguous. The DNA end is a closer match to TRBJ2-7, so the J assignment may be wrong. Germline V CDR1 and CDR2: KGHSH, LQKENI. The CDR3 covers 15 residues. CDR3 nucleotides: TGTGCCAGCTCACCACTAGCCACGATACTCGACGAGCAGTACTTC. This translates into CASSPLATILDEQYF.

This clone came up a few times. This chain connects TRBV7-3 to TRBJ2-5; a possible D gene is TRBD2 (6 bases). This CDR3 has 14 residues. Germline V gives CDR1 SGHTA, CDR2 FQGTGA. The V gene lost 4 bases and the J gene lost 2 bases, with 11 bases spanning the gap. CDR3 coding DNA: TGTGCCAGCAGCTCCACGGGGGTTCAAGAGACCCAGTACTTC. It translates to CASSSTGVQETQYF.

CDR3 coding DNA: TGTGCCAGTACCGACTCGACTAGCGGGAGACACATTCAGTACTTC. This codes for CASTDSTSGRHIQYF. The chain uses TRBV19 and TRBJ2-4; 12 bases agree with TRBD2. From germline, CDR1 is LNHDA and CDR2 SQIVND (reference sequence). V lost 7 bases to trimming and J lost 8 bases; unmatched junction nucleotides: 9. The CDR3 spans 15 residues.

The chain recombines TRBV18 with TRBJ2-2; 7 bases line up with TRBD1. Unmatched junction bases numbered 10, after V lost 5 bases and J lost 4 bases. This CDR3 is 16 amino acids long. Looked up from germline, CDR1 is KGHSH and CDR2 is LQKENI. As DNA, the CDR3 is TGTGCCAGCTCATACATCAGGGGACAGATCACCGGGGAGCTGTTTTTT. Its protein product is CASSYIRGQITGELFF.

This chain links TRBV5-4 with TRBJ2-3; a possible D gene is TRBD2 (6 bases). From germline, CDR1 is SGHNT and CDR2 YYREEE (reference sequence). The CDR3 length is 15 residues. Trimming pared 3 bases from V and 2 bases from J, leaving 13 bases between. The CDR3 region is CASSYWTTNTDTQYF. The DNA for the CDR3 is TGTGCCAGCAGCTACTGGACTACCAACACAGATACGCAGTATTTT.

V usage is TRBV4-1 and J usage is TRBJ1-5; no definite D call. CDR3 size: 15 residues. Trimming removed 0 bases at V and 3 bases at J, with 9 bases between. CDR1 is MGHRA and CDR2 is YSYEKL in the germline V gene. In DNA, the CDR3 is TGCGCCAGCAGCCAAGAGGCTCAAACCAATCAGCCCCAGCATTTT. As protein: CASSQEAQTNQPQHF.

The chain links TRBV5-6 to TRBJ1-2, with 7 bases that match TRBD1. Per the germline V gene, CDR1 is SGHDT and CDR2 is YYEEEE. Trimming cost V 2 bases and J 2 bases; bases outside gene matches: 3. The CDR3 consists of 14 residues. The CDR3 region is CASSFGTENYGYTF. DNA of the CDR3: TGTGCCAGCAGCTTTGGGACAGAGAACTATGGCTACACCTTC.

This chain links TRBV27 with TRBJ2-5, with D possibly matching TRBD1 (5 bases). This CDR3 is built from 14 residues. Germline loops: CDR1 MNHEY, CDR2 SMNVEV (reference sequence). Trimming cost V 6 bases and J 3 bases, with 14 bases left between them. CDR3 in amino acids: CASSFYGAKETQYF. CDR3 DNA: TGTGCCAGCAGCTTCTATGGGGCGAAAGAGACCCAGTACTTC.

This clone turned up a few times. This chain connects TRBV5-6 to TRBJ1-1; maybe TRBD1 (6 bases). V was clipped by 0 bases and J by 8 bases, with 14 bases between them. The CDR3 is made up of 14 amino acids. CDR1 is SGHDT and CDR2 is YYEEEE in the germline V gene. This CDR3 reads CASSLVTGFGEAFF. The CDR3 DNA reads TGTGCCAGCAGCTTGGTAACAGGGTTCGGAGAAGCTTTCTTT.

The V call is TRBV7-9, the J call TRBJ2-6; 7 bases match TRBD1. The CDR3 consists of 16 residues. The junction had 9 bases not matched to a gene; V was cut back by 10 bases and J by 0 bases. In germline, CDR1 is SEHNR, CDR2 FQNEAQ (reference sequence). The CDR3 region has the DNA TGTGCCAACACAGGGGAGCCGAGCTCTGGGGCCAACGTCCTGACTTTC. It is translated as CANTGEPSSGANVLTF.

This chain joins TRBV18 and TRBJ1-2, with a weak D call TRBD1 (6 bases). Trimming removed 5 bases at V and 6 bases at J, with 10 bases between. This CDR3 is built from 12 residues. The germline gives CDR1 KGHSH, CDR2 LQKENI. CDR3 nucleotide sequence: TGTGCCAGCTCAGCCACAGGGAATGGCTACACCTTC. This translates into CASSATGNGYTF.

The V gene is TRBV7-2, the J gene TRBJ2-5; a possible D gene is TRBD1 (6 bases). This CDR3 contains 15 residues. Trimming shortened V by 4 bases and J by 5 bases, and 17 bases separated the two germline ends. Looked up from germline, CDR1 is SGHTA and CDR2 is FQGNSA. The CDR3 is CASSSYNSGDETQYF. CDR3 bases: TGTGCCAGCAGCTCCTATAATTCAGGGGATGAGACCCAGTACTTC.

This clone has only a few counts. V and J are TRBV28 and TRBJ1-2, with D tentatively TRBD1 (6 bases). Between the trimmed V and J ends, which lost 3 bases and 4 bases, there was a span of 15 bases. This CDR3 has 15 residues. Germline values: CDR1 MDHEN, CDR2 SYDVKM. The CDR3 reads CASSLAGAGTYGYTF. Written as DNA, the CDR3 is TGTGCCAGCAGTTTGGCAGGGGCCGGGACCTATGGCTACACCTTC.

This chain links TRBV30 with TRBJ1-5, with D possibly TRBD1 on 5 matching bases. V was pared by 2 bases and J by 6 bases, with 11 bases between. From germline, CDR1 is GTSNPN and CDR2 SVGIG (reference sequence). The CDR3 loop spans 13 amino acids. The CDR3 coding sequence is TGTGCCTGGAGTCCCGACAGTACTCAGCCCCAGCATTTT. This sequence encodes CAWSPDSTQPQHF.

The chain recombines TRBV11-1 with TRBJ1-2, with 9 bases that match TRBD1. CDR3 length: 15 amino acids. J was trimmed by 2 bases and V by 3 bases; bases with no gene match: 4. Germline CDR1 reads SGHAT; CDR2 reads FQDESV (reference sequence). The CDR3 DNA sequence: TGTGCCAGCAGCTTTACCGGGACAGGGAACTATGGCTACACCTTC. Its protein is CASSFTGTGNYGYTF.

The gene calls are TRBV7-6 and TRBJ2-5, with TRBD2 as a possible D gene (5 bases). Germline CDR1 reads SGHVS; CDR2 reads FNYEAQ. Trimming cost V 1 base and J 5 bases, with 14 bases left between them. The CDR3 runs 15 residues. The CDR3: CASSLVDSPRETQYF. DNA for the CDR3: TGTGCCAGCAGCTTAGTGGACTCGCCGCGGGAGACCCAGTACTTC. Combining the CDR3 with reference TRBV7-6 and TRBJ2-5 gives the whole variable domain GAGVSQSPRYKVTKRGQDVALRCDPISGHVSLYWYRQALGQGPEFLTYFNYEAQQDKSGLPNDRFSAERPEGSISTLTIQRTEQRDSAMYRCASSLVDSPRETQYFGPGTRLLVL.

The V call is TRBV30, the J call TRBJ1-2; D remains ambiguous. Trimming took 4 bases from V and 1 from J, leaving 16 bases between them. The CDR3 runs to 15 residues. Germline V lookup: CDR1 GTSNPN, CDR2 SVGIG (reference sequence). The CDR3: CAWKTMTVYNYGYTF. CDR3 bases: TGTGCCTGGAAAACTATGACCGTCTATAACTATGGCTACACCTTC.

The CDR3 nucleotides read TGTGCCAGTAGGTCCCGGGACAGTGGTGAGACCCAGTACTTC. Its protein product is CASRSRDSGETQYF. The rearrangement uses TRBV19 and TRBJ2-5; TRBD1 aligns across 7 bases. The CDR3 covers 14 residues. V shed 6 bases and J 5 bases; nucleotides not matched to a gene: 9. Germline V gives CDR1 LNHDA, CDR2 SQIVND (reference sequence).

This rearrangement joins TRBV18 to TRBJ1-1; D uncertain. This CDR3 has 13 amino acids. V lost 3 bases and J lost 5, with 10 bases in between. Germline V gene sequence: CDR1 KGHSH, CDR2 LQKENI. CDR3 bases: TGTGCCAGCTCACCCCCTACTATAACTGAAGCTTTCTTT. Amino acids: CASSPPTITEAFF.

This chain connects TRBV6-1 to TRBJ1-2; 7 bases match TRBD1. This CDR3 region has 13 residues. Trimming took 7 bases from V and 5 from J; bases not matched to a gene: 7. Germline V CDR1 and CDR2: MNHNS, SASEGT. DNA of the CDR3: TGTGCCAGCACTAGAACAGGGGATTATGGCTACACCTTC. Protein sequence: CASTRTGDYGYTF.